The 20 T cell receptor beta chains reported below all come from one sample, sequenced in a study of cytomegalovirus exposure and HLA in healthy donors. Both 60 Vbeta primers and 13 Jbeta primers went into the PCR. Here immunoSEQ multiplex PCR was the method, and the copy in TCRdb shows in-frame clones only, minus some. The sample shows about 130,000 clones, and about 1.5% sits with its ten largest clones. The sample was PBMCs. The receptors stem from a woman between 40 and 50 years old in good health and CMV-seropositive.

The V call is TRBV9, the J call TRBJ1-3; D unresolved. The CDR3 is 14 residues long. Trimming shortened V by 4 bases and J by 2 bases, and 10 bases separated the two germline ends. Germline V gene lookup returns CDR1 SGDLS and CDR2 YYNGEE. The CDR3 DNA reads TGTGCCAGCAGCCCCCCCGGGGCTGGAAACACCATATATTTT. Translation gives CASSPPGAGNTIYF.

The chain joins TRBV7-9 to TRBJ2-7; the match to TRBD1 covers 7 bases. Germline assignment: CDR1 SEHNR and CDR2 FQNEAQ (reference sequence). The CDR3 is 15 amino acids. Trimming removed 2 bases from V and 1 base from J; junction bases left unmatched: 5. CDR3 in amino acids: CASSLSGTVSYEQYF. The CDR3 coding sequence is TGTGCCAGCAGCTTATCCGGGACAGTTTCCTACGAGCAGTACTTC.

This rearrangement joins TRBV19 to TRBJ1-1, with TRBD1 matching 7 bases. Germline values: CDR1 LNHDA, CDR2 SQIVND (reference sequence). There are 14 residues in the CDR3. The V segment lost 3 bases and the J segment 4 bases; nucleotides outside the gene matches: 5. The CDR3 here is CASSIRGPITEAFF. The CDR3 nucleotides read TGTGCCAGTAGTATTAGGGGGCCGATCACTGAAGCTTTCTTT.

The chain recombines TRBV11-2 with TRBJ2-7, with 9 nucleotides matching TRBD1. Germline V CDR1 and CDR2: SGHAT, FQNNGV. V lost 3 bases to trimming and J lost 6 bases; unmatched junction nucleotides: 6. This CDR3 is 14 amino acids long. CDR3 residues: CASSFPGQGREQYF. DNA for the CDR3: TGTGCCAGCAGCTTTCCGGGACAGGGCCGCGAGCAGTACTTC.

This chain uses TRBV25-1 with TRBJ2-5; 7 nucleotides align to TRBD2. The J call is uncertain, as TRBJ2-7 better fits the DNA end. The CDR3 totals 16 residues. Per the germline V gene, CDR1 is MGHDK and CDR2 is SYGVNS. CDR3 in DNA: TGTGCCAGCAGTGAATTACGAACTAGCGCCTACTACGAGCAGTACTTC. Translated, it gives CASSELRTSAYYEQYF.

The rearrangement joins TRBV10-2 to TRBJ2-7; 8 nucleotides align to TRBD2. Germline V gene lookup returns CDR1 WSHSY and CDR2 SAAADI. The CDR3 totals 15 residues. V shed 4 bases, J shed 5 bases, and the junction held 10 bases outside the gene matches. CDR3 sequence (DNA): TGCGCCAGCAGTGCGGGGAGCGGGAGAGGCCACGAGCAGTACTTC. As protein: CASSAGSGRGHEQYF.

The CDR3 loop is CASSPTMDRGYTF. The CDR3 region has the DNA TGTGCCAGCAGTCCTACGATGGACAGGGGTTACACCTTC. The chain links TRBV6-6 to TRBJ1-2; 9 bases match TRBD1. This CDR3 has 13 amino acids. CDR1 MNHNY and CDR2 SVGAGI come from the germline V gene (reference sequence). V lost 5 bases to trimming and J lost 11 bases; unmatched junction nucleotides: 9.

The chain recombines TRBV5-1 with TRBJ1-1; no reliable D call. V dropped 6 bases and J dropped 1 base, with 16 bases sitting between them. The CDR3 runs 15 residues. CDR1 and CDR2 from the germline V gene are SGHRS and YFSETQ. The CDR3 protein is CASTPRPQTNTEAFF. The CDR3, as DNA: TGCGCCAGCACGCCACGGCCACAGACGAACACTGAAGCTTTCTTT.

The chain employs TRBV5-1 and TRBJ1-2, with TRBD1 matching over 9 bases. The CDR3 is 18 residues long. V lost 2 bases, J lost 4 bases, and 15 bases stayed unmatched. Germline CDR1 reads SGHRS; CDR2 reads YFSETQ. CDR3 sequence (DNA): TGCGCCAGCAGCTTAATGGGGGCAACAGGGGGCGCAGGCTATGGCTACACCTTC. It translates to CASSLMGATGGAGYGYTF.

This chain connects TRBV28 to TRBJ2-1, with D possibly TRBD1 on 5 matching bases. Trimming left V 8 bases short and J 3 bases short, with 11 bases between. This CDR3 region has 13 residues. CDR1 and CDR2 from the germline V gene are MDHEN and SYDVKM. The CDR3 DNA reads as TGTGCCAGCGGAAAAGGGGTCTACAATGAGCAGTTCTTC. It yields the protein CASGKGVYNEQFF.

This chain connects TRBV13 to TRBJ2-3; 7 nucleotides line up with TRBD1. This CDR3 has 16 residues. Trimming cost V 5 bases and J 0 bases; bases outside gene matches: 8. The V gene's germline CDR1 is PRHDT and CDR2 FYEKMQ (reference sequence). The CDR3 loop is CASSRFGTASTDTQYF. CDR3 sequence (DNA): TGTGCCAGCAGCCGTTTCGGGACAGCTAGCACAGATACGCAGTATTTT.

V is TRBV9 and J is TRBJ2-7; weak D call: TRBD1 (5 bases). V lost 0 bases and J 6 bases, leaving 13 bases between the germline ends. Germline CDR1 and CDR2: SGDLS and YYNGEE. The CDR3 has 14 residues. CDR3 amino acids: CASSVGGSPSEQYF. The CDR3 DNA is TGTGCCAGCAGCGTAGGGGGCTCACCCTCCGAGCAGTACTTC.

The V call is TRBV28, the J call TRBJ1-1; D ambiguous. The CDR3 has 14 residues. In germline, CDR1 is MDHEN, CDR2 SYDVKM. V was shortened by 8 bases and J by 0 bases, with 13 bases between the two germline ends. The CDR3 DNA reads TGTGCCAGCCAAAATAGTATAATGAACACTGAAGCTTTCTTT. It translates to CASQNSIMNTEAFF.

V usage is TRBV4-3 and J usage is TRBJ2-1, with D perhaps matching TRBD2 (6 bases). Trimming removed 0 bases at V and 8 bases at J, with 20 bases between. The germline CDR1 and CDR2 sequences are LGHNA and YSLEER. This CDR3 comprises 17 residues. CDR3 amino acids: CASSQDHPGVSGDEQFF. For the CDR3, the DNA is TGCGCCAGCAGCCAAGATCATCCGGGGGTTAGTGGGGATGAGCAGTTCTTC.

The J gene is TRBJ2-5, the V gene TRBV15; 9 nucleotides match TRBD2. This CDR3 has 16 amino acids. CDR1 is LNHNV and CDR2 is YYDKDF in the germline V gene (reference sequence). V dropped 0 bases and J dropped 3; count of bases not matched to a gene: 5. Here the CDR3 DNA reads TGTGCCACCAGCAGAGACACACTAGCGGGTGAAGAGACCCAGTACTTC. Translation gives CATSRDTLAGEETQYF.

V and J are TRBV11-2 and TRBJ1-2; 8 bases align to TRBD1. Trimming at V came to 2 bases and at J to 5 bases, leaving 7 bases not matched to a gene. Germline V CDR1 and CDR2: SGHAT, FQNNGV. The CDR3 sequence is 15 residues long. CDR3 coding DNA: TGTGCCAGCAGCTTAAGTATTGACAGGGGTTATGGCTACACCTTC. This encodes CASSLSIDRGYGYTF.

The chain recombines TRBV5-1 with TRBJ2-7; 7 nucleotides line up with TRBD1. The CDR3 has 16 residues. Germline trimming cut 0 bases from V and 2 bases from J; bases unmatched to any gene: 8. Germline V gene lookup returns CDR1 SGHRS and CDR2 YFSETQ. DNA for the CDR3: TGCGCCAGCAGCTTGGGGCTCGGGCAGGGGGCCTACGAGCAGTACTTC. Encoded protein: CASSLGLGQGAYEQYF.

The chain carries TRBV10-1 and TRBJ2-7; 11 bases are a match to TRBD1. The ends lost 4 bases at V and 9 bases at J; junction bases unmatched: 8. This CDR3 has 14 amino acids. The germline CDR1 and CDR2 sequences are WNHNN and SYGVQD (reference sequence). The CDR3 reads CASSGGTGGIGQYF. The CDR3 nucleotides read TGCGCCAGCAGTGGTGGGACAGGGGGTATAGGGCAGTACTTC.

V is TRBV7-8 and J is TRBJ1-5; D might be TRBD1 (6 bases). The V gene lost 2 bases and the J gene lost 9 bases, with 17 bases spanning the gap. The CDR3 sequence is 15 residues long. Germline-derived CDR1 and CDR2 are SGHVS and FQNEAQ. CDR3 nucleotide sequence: TGTGCCAGCAGCTTATCCCACAGGGCCCATCGGCCCCAGCATTTT. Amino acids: CASSLSHRAHRPQHF.

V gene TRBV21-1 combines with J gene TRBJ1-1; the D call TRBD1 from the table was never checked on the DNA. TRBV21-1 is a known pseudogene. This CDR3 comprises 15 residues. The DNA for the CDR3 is TGTGCCAGCAGCAAAGATGGCAGGGTGTCGACTGAAGCTTTCTTT. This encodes CASSKDGRVSTEAFF.